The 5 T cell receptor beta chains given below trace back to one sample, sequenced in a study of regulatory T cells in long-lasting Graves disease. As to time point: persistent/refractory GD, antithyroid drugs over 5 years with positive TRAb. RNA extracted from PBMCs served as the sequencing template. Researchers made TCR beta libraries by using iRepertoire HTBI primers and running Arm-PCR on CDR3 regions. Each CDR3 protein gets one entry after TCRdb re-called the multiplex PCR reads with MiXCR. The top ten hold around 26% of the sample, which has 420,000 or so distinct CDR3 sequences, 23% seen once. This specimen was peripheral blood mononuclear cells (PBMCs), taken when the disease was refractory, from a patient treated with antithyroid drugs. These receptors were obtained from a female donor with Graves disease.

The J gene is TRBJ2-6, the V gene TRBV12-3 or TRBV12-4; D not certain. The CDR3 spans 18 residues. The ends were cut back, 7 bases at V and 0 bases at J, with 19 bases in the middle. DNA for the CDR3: TGTGCCAGCACCCCGGACGGGTCGACCAACTCTGGGGCCAACGTCCTGACTTTC. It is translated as CASTPDGSTNSGANVLTF.

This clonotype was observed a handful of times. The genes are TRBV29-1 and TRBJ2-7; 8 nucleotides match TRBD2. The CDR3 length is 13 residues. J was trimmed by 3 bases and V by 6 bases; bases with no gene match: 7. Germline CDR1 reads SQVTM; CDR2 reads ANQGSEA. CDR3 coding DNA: TGCAGCGTCAACCCGGGAGGGGGCTACGAGCAGTACTTC. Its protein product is CSVNPGGGYEQYF.

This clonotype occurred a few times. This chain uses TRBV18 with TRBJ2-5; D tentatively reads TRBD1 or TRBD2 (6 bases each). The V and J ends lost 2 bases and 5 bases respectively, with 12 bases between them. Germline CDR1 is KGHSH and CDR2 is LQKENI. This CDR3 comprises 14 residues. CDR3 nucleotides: TGTGCCAGCTCACCAGGAGGGGACATCGAGACCCAGTACTTC. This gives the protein CASSPGGDIETQYF.

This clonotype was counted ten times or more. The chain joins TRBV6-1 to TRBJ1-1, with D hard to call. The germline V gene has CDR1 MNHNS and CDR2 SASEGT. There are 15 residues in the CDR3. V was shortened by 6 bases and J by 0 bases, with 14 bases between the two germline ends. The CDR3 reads CASRTQWQLNTEAFF. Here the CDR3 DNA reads TGTGCCAGCAGGACCCAGTGGCAGCTGAACACTGAAGCTTTCTTT.

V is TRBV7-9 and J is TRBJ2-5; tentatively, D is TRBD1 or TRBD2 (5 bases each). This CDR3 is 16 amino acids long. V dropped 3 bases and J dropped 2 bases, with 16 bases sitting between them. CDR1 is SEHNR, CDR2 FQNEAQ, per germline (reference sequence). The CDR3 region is CASSFYRDVLQETQYF. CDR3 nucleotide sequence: TGTGCCAGCAGCTTTTATAGGGACGTACTACAAGAGACCCAGTACTTC.